Described below is a single T cell receptor (beta chain) sequence and its context. Its antigen is still unknown. Time point denoted: week 23, last vaccination. In every dose of vaccine, 300 ug of mutant IDH1 20-mer peptide was given alongside topical imiquimod. The sample belongs to a study of a mutant IDH1 vaccine in newly diagnosed glioma. Study in general: Patients, over weeks 1, 3, 5, 7, 11, 15, 19 and 23, received a total of eight vaccinations.

TCRdb keeps only in-frame clones here, not all; method: immunoSEQ multiplex PCR. The table has around 60,000 clones, around 83% seen once. V trimming: 4 bases; J trimming: 2 bases; junction bases outside the gene matches: 7. The CDR3 loop spans 15 amino acids. CDR1 and CDR2 (germline): LNHDA, SQIVND (reference sequence). The chain is built from TRBV19 and TRBJ1-2, with 7 bases lining up with TRBD1. The sample here was PBMCs, taken from a glioma patient whose treatment included an IDH1 peptide vaccine. This clonotype was sampled from a man younger than 40 with glioma. The CDR3 DNA follows: TGTGCCAGTAGTAGGCCGGGACAGCTAAACTATGGCTACACCTTC. Translated, it gives CASSRPGQLNYGYTF.